This is a list of T cell receptor beta chains from one sample in a study of cytotoxic CD8 clonotypes in ibrutinib-treated CLL. The repertoire was sequenced with immunoSEQ multiplex PCR; TCRdb's copy has only in-frame clones and lacks some. The sample has tens of thousands of clones, roughly 69% seen once. The sequencing here drew on PBMCs, taken after 24 months of ibrutinib treatment. The origin of the receptors is a human donor with chronic lymphocytic leukemia. The CDR3 runs from the conserved cysteine through the conserved F or W. A D gene is named only where the DNA matches it firmly. Rows may omit the clone size; those that give it use once, few, many or a size class.

clone_size,j_call,cdr3_length,v_call,d_call,cdr3_nt,cdr3_aa
-,TRBJ2-1,13,TRBV19,-,TGTGCCAGTAGTATTAGGGGGGCCGATGAGCAGTTCTTC,CASSIRGADEQFF
few,TRBJ1-1,13,TRBV30,TRBD1,TGTGCCTGGAGGGGATACAGGGGCACTGAAGCTTTCTTT,CAWRGYRGTEAFF
-,TRBJ1-2,15,TRBV4-2,-,TGTGCCAGCAGCCAAGGGGGGCGCGGTCACTATGGCTACACCTTC,CASSQGGRGHYGYTF
few,TRBJ2-1,11,TRBV19,-,TGTGCCAGCATCGGAGGCGATGAGCAGTTCTTC,CASIGGDEQFF
-,TRBJ2-7,13,TRBV5-8,-,TGTGCCAGCAGCTTGGGCAGAACCTACGAGCAGTACTTC,CASSLGRTYEQYF
few,TRBJ2-7,15,TRBV7-2,TRBD2,TGTGCCAGCAGCCCCAGCGGGGGGCCCGCGTACGAGCAGTACTTC,CASSPSGGPAYEQYF
few,TRBJ1-5,13,TRBV7-6,-,TGTGCCAGCAGCAAACAGGAAAATCAGCCCCAGCATTTT,CASSKQENQPQHF
-,TRBJ2-2,13,TRBV5-1,-,TGCGCCAGCAGCTTGACCAACACCGGGGAGCTGTTTTTT,CASSLTNTGELFF
-,TRBJ1-5,15,TRBV30,-,TGTGCCTGGAGTTCGCAGCTAGGGGGCAATCAGCCCCAGCATTTT,CAWSSQLGGNQPQHF
-,TRBJ2-1,12,TRBV2,-,TGTGCCAGCAGTAAGGGCCCCAATGAGCAGTTCTTC,CASSKGPNEQFF
-,TRBJ2-2,14,TRBV6-4,TRBD2,TGTGCCAGCAGTGACGGGACTAGCACCGGGGAGCTGTTTTTT,CASSDGTSTGELFF
-,TRBJ2-7,13,TRBV5-6,-,TGTGCCAGCAGCTTAGTCTGGAGTTACGAGCAGTACTTC,CASSLVWSYEQYF
-,TRBJ2-5,14,TRBV30,TRBD1,TGTGCCTGGAGACGGACAGGGCGCTGGGAGACCCAGTACTTC,CAWRRTGRWETQYF
-,TRBJ2-7,15,TRBV28,TRBD2,TGTGCCAGCAGTCAGGGAGGGACTGCCGCCTACGAGCAGTACTTC,CASSQGGTAAYEQYF
-,TRBJ1-2,12,TRBV29-1,-,TGCAGCGTTGGGGTGGGCCTTGGTGGCTACACCTTC,CSVGVGLGGYTF